This T cell receptor (beta chain) was obtained from a study of T cells in Graves' hyperthyroidism and ophthalmopathy. The CDR3 regions of TCR beta were amplified from RNA transcripts. First-round RT-PCR with HTBI primers amplified the TCR CDR3 region. In TCRdb, the multiplex PCR reads were re-called with MiXCR into one record per CDR3 protein. The sample carries approximately 270,000 distinct CDR3 sequences, 13% to 15% recorded once. The J segment lost 8 bases and the V segment lost 5 bases, leaving 8 bases of the junction unmatched. CDR3 length: 13 residues. Germline values: CDR1 MNHEY, CDR2 SMNVEV (reference sequence).

Sequenced sample: blood. The sequence derives from a woman aged 40 to 50 with Graves' hyperthyroidism that later progressed to Graves' ophthalmopathy. The chain carries TRBV27 and TRBJ1-2, with TRBD1 identical over 7 bases. CDR3 sequence reads: CASSRRGPRGYTF. The CDR3 bases are TGTGCCAGCAGTCGAAGGGGGCCTCGAGGCTACACCTTC.